The clone carrying this T cell receptor beta chain was counted between two and nine times. Its antigen is currently unknown. This entry is derived from a study of post-analysis software for immune sequencing data. The authors incorporated unique molecular identifiers into the TCR beta cDNA libraries. TCRdb called the PCR reads again in MiXCR, with one record for every CDR3 protein. The sample shows fewer than 850,000 distinct CDR3 sequences, about 27% of them seen only once. Trimming removed 3 bases from V and 10 bases from J, with 16 bases in between. The CDR3 sequence is 15 residues long. Findings and limits, study-wide: A few TRBV segments were significantly more frequent in patients than in controls. TRBV5-6, TRBV5-1 and TRBV20-1 were among these segments.

The chain couples TRBV12-3 or TRBV12-4 to TRBJ1-6; TRBD1 is a possible D gene (5 bases). The TCR comes from a girl between 10 and 17 years old with multiple sclerosis. Material for sequencing was blood. In DNA form, the CDR3 reads TGTGCCAGCAGTTTTAAGGGCGGGGGAAGCTCACCCCTCCACTTT. Amino acid sequence: CASSFKGGGSSPLHF.